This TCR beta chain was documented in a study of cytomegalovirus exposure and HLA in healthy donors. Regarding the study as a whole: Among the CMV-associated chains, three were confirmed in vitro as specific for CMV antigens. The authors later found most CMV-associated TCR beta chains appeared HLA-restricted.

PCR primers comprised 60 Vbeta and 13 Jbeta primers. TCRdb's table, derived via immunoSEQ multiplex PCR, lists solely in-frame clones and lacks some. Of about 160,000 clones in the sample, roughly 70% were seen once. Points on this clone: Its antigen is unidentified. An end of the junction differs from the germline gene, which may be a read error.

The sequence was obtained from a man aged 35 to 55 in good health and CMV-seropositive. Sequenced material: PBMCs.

The CDR3 bases are TGTTCCAGCAGCTTCAGTCCCGGGACAGGAGACAATGAGCAGTTCTTC. Amino acids: CSSSFSPGTGDNEQFF. The rearrangement joins TRBV7-9 to TRBJ2-1, with 8 bases identical to TRBD1. The CDR3 is made up of 16 amino acids. Germline V lookup: CDR1 SEHNR, CDR2 FQNEAQ (reference sequence).